This is a list of T cell receptor beta chains from one sample in a study of blood T cell repertoires in COVID-19. Repertoires were generated with immunoSEQ multiplex PCR, while TCRdb's copy carries only in-frame clones and drops some. This table has fewer than 40,000 clones, approximately 91% appearing once. Sequenced: peripheral blood. These receptors came from a woman aged 80 or older with active or convalescent COVID-19. Each CDR3 is given with its conserved first and last residue. D genes are given only for firm matches. Clone sizes are given selectively: once, few, many, or a class where the clone is expanded.

d_call: TRBD2
j_call: TRBJ2-3
clone_size: NA
v_call: TRBV9
cdr3_nt: TGTGCCAGCAGCGCGACTAGCGGGGGCACAGATACGCAGTATTTT
cdr3_aa: CASSATSGGTDTQYF

d_call: TRBD2
j_call: TRBJ2-5
clone_size: NA
v_call: TRBV5-1
cdr3_nt: TGCGCCAGCAGCTTGCATCCCAGCGGGGGGGGAATCGGGACCCAGTACTTC
cdr3_aa: CASSLHPSGGGIGTQYF

d_call: TRBD2
j_call: TRBJ2-1
clone_size: NA
v_call: TRBV5-1
cdr3_nt: TGCGCCAGCAGCTTGTTGAGCGGGGGGTACAATGAGCAGTTCTTC
cdr3_aa: CASSLLSGGYNEQFF

d_call: NA
j_call: TRBJ1-3
clone_size: NA
v_call: TRBV2
cdr3_nt: TGTGCCAGCAGTGTTGTCGGACTCTCTGGAAACACCATATATTTT
cdr3_aa: CASSVVGLSGNTIYF

d_call: NA
j_call: TRBJ1-2
clone_size: medium-sized
v_call: TRBV18
cdr3_nt: TGTGCCAGCTCACCGGACTATACCGATGGCTACACCTTC
cdr3_aa: CASSPDYTDGYTF

d_call: NA
j_call: TRBJ2-7
clone_size: NA
v_call: TRBV11-3
cdr3_nt: TGTGCCAGCAGCTTATCTAGCAGCTACGAGCAGTACTTC
cdr3_aa: CASSLSSSYEQYF

d_call: TRBD2
j_call: TRBJ2-1
clone_size: NA
v_call: TRBV12-5
cdr3_nt: TGTGCTAGTGGTTTGCTAGCGGGGGGGCCCAATGAGCAGTTCTTC
cdr3_aa: CASGLLAGGPNEQFF

d_call: TRBD1
j_call: TRBJ1-6
clone_size: NA
v_call: TRBV10-2
cdr3_nt: TGCGCCAGCACCGGGACAGGGACGGATTCACCCCTCCACTTT
cdr3_aa: CASTGTGTDSPLHF

d_call: NA
j_call: TRBJ1-1
clone_size: NA
v_call: TRBV18
cdr3_nt: TGTGCCAGCTCACTTAAACCGGGGGGGAACACTGAAGCTTTCTTT
cdr3_aa: CASSLKPGGNTEAFF

d_call: NA
j_call: TRBJ2-2
clone_size: NA
v_call: TRBV3-1/TRBV3-2
cdr3_nt: TGTGCCAGCAGCCAAGTCGGCGGGGAGCTGTTTTTT
cdr3_aa: CASSQVGGELFF

d_call: NA
j_call: TRBJ1-1
clone_size: NA
v_call: TRBV7-7
cdr3_nt: TGTGCCAGCAGCTTACAGGTGAACACTGAAGCTTTCTTT
cdr3_aa: CASSLQVNTEAFF

d_call: NA
j_call: TRBJ2-1
clone_size: NA
v_call: TRBV10-3
cdr3_nt: TGTGCCATCAGTACTACAGGGTACAATGAGCAGTTCTTC
cdr3_aa: CAISTTGYNEQFF

d_call: NA
j_call: TRBJ1-3
clone_size: NA
v_call: TRBV7-8
cdr3_nt: TGTGCCAGCAGCAGCTCAACCCCAGACGGGAGCTCTGGAAACACCATATATTTT
cdr3_aa: CASSSSTPDGSSGNTIYF

d_call: NA
j_call: TRBJ1-4
clone_size: NA
v_call: TRBV28
cdr3_nt: TGTGCCAGCAGTTTTCCCTCAACTAATGAAAAACTGTTTTTT
cdr3_aa: CASSFPSTNEKLFF

d_call: NA
j_call: TRBJ1-6
clone_size: once
v_call: TRBV30
cdr3_nt: TGTGCCTGGAGTGTCGGCGGGATTCATTCACCCCTCCACTTT
cdr3_aa: CAWSVGGIHSPLHF

d_call: NA
j_call: TRBJ2-7
clone_size: NA
v_call: TRBV5-1
cdr3_nt: TGCGCCAGCAGCTTAGGCAGGTCCTCCTACGAGCAGTACTTC
cdr3_aa: CASSLGRSSYEQYF

d_call: NA
j_call: TRBJ2-7
clone_size: NA
v_call: TRBV18
cdr3_nt: TGTGCCAGCTCACCTCTCTCAGGCCCCCCAGGCAACGAGCAGTACTTC
cdr3_aa: CASSPLSGPPGNEQYF

d_call: NA
j_call: TRBJ1-1
clone_size: NA
v_call: TRBV7-3
cdr3_nt: TGTGCCAGCAGCTTAAGGGGCCAAACACACACTGAAGCTTTCTTT
cdr3_aa: CASSLRGQTHTEAFF

d_call: NA
j_call: TRBJ1-1
clone_size: once
v_call: TRBV24-1
cdr3_nt: TGTGCCACCAAATCAGGTCATACGAACACTGAAGCTTTCTTT
cdr3_aa: CATKSGHTNTEAFF

d_call: NA
j_call: TRBJ2-2
clone_size: few
v_call: TRBV11-3
cdr3_nt: TGTGCCAGCAGCTTTTCGGGGGGCCCCACCGGGGAGCTGTTTTTT
cdr3_aa: CASSFSGGPTGELFF

d_call: NA
j_call: TRBJ2-1
clone_size: NA
v_call: TRBV4-1
cdr3_nt: TGCGCCAGCAGCCAAGACCCGGGACTGTCAGACAATGAGCAGTTCTTC
cdr3_aa: CASSQDPGLSDNEQFF

d_call: NA
j_call: TRBJ1-2
clone_size: NA
v_call: TRBV14
cdr3_nt: TGTGCCAGCAGCCAAGATACACACAGGGTATCTGGCTACACCTTC
cdr3_aa: CASSQDTHRVSGYTF

d_call: NA
j_call: TRBJ2-5
clone_size: NA
v_call: TRBV15
cdr3_nt: TGTGCCACCAGCTCTAGAGGGTGGGAGACCCAGTACTTC
cdr3_aa: CATSSRGWETQYF

d_call: TRBD1
j_call: TRBJ1-6
clone_size: NA
v_call: TRBV9
cdr3_nt: TGTGCCAGCAGCGTTACCGGGACAGGTAGTTCACCCCTCCACTTT
cdr3_aa: CASSVTGTGSSPLHF

d_call: TRBD1
j_call: TRBJ2-1
clone_size: NA
v_call: TRBV15
cdr3_nt: TGTGCCACCAGCTATAAGACAGGGGGAAGGTACAATGAGCAGTTCTTC
cdr3_aa: CATSYKTGGRYNEQFF

d_call: TRBD1
j_call: TRBJ2-2
clone_size: NA
v_call: TRBV27
cdr3_nt: TGTGCCAGCAGTTTCGCGGGACAGGGGACCACCGGGGAGCTGTTTTTT
cdr3_aa: CASSFAGQGTTGELFF

d_call: NA
j_call: TRBJ2-3
clone_size: NA
v_call: TRBV19
cdr3_nt: TGTGCCAGTAGTATAGATCGGGGGATTCGCACAGATACGCAGTATTTT
cdr3_aa: CASSIDRGIRTDTQYF

d_call: NA
j_call: TRBJ2-2
clone_size: NA
v_call: TRBV12-3/TRBV12-4
cdr3_nt: TGTGCCAGCAGTTTTGGCGGTACCGGGGAGCTGTTTTTT
cdr3_aa: CASSFGGTGELFF

d_call: NA
j_call: TRBJ1-5
clone_size: NA
v_call: TRBV21-1
cdr3_nt: TGTGCCAGCAGCAAAGTACGTGGACAGGGGAATCAGCCCCAGCATTTT
cdr3_aa: CASSKVRGQGNQPQHF

d_call: NA
j_call: TRBJ1-2
clone_size: NA
v_call: TRBV5-5
cdr3_nt: TGTGCCAGCAGCTTGGACGGGAGACAGAAGGCTGGCTACACCTTC
cdr3_aa: CASSLDGRQKAGYTF

d_call: TRBD1
j_call: TRBJ2-5
clone_size: NA
v_call: TRBV27
cdr3_nt: TGTGCCAGCCGGGTTGTGGGACAGGGCACTCAAGAGACCCAGTACTTC
cdr3_aa: CASRVVGQGTQETQYF

d_call: NA
j_call: TRBJ1-2
clone_size: once
v_call: TRBV30
cdr3_nt: TGTGCAGTCAGTAATGGCTACACCTTC
cdr3_aa: CAVSNGYTF

d_call: TRBD1
j_call: TRBJ1-5
clone_size: NA
v_call: TRBV2
cdr3_nt: TGTGCCAGCAGCGGACAGGGCAATCAGCCCCAGCATTTT
cdr3_aa: CASSGQGNQPQHF

d_call: TRBD1
j_call: TRBJ2-1
clone_size: NA
v_call: TRBV7-6
cdr3_nt: TGTGCCAGCAGCTTTGGGACAGTATACAATGAGCAGTTCTTC
cdr3_aa: CASSFGTVYNEQFF

d_call: NA
j_call: TRBJ1-2
clone_size: NA
v_call: TRBV6-6
cdr3_nt: TGTGCCAGCAGTTACGCTTCGGGTGGCTACACCTTC
cdr3_aa: CASSYASGGYTF

d_call: NA
j_call: TRBJ2-3
clone_size: NA
v_call: TRBV5-6
cdr3_nt: TGTGCCAGCACTCAGAGGGTGGGGGCGCGGGTAGAACAAGATACGCAGTATTTT
cdr3_aa: CASTQRVGARVEQDTQYF

d_call: TRBD2
j_call: TRBJ2-7
clone_size: NA
v_call: TRBV6-5
cdr3_nt: TGTGCCAGCAGTTACTCAGAGCGGGGGGGACCCTACGAGCAGTACTTC
cdr3_aa: CASSYSERGGPYEQYF

d_call: TRBD1
j_call: TRBJ2-2
clone_size: NA
v_call: TRBV10-1
cdr3_nt: TGCGCCAGCAGGGGACAGCTGAACACCGGGGAGCTGTTTTTT
cdr3_aa: CASRGQLNTGELFF

d_call: TRBD2
j_call: TRBJ2-7
clone_size: once
v_call: TRBV10-2
cdr3_nt: TGCGCCAGCAGTGAATGGGCGGGGGGTCCCCTGGAGCAGTACTTC
cdr3_aa: CASSEWAGGPLEQYF

d_call: NA
j_call: TRBJ2-5
clone_size: NA
v_call: TRBV29-1
cdr3_nt: TGCAGCGTTGACTTTCTTACTCTCGGAGAGACCCAGTACTTC
cdr3_aa: CSVDFLTLGETQYF

d_call: TRBD2
j_call: TRBJ2-2
clone_size: once
v_call: TRBV4-1
cdr3_nt: TGCGCCAGCAGCCGTTCTAGCGGGGGGCTTGGGGAGCTGTTTTTT
cdr3_aa: CASSRSSGGLGELFF

d_call: TRBD1
j_call: TRBJ2-7
clone_size: NA
v_call: TRBV18
cdr3_nt: TGTGCCAGCTCACCGCGTATGACAGGGGGTTCCTACGAGCAGTACTTC
cdr3_aa: CASSPRMTGGSYEQYF

d_call: NA
j_call: TRBJ1-1
clone_size: NA
v_call: TRBV7-2
cdr3_nt: TGTGCCAGCAGCCAACAGGCACCCTTGAACACTGAAGCTTTCTTT
cdr3_aa: CASSQQAPLNTEAFF

d_call: TRBD2
j_call: TRBJ2-5
clone_size: once
v_call: TRBV2
cdr3_nt: TGTGCCAGCAGTGATGTTGTCCTAGCGGGGGAACAAGAGACCCAGTACTTC
cdr3_aa: CASSDVVLAGEQETQYF

d_call: NA
j_call: TRBJ1-5
clone_size: NA
v_call: TRBV19
cdr3_nt: TGTGCCAGTAGTATAGTGGGGAGGGGGAGCAATCAGCCCCAGCATTTT
cdr3_aa: CASSIVGRGSNQPQHF

d_call: TRBD1
j_call: TRBJ1-6
clone_size: NA
v_call: TRBV6-5
cdr3_nt: TGTGCCAGCAGTTACAAGGGGGCGATGGTTAATTCACCCCTCCACTTT
cdr3_aa: CASSYKGAMVNSPLHF

d_call: NA
j_call: TRBJ2-7
clone_size: NA
v_call: TRBV6-6
cdr3_nt: TGTGCCAGCAGTTACGCCAGCAGTGGAGCTGTCTACGAGCAGTACTTC
cdr3_aa: CASSYASSGAVYEQYF

d_call: NA
j_call: TRBJ1-1
clone_size: NA
v_call: TRBV4-2
cdr3_nt: TGTGCCAGCAGCCGCGACCCCATACAGGGAAGAGGAACTGAAGCTTTCTTT
cdr3_aa: CASSRDPIQGRGTEAFF

d_call: TRBD1
j_call: TRBJ1-2
clone_size: NA
v_call: TRBV29-1
cdr3_nt: TGCAGCGTGCGGACAGGGGCGGTGTATGGCTACACCTTC
cdr3_aa: CSVRTGAVYGYTF

d_call: TRBD2
j_call: TRBJ2-7
clone_size: few
v_call: TRBV6-5
cdr3_nt: TGTGCCAGCCTGACTAGCATCTACGAGCAGTACTTC
cdr3_aa: CASLTSIYEQYF

d_call: NA
j_call: TRBJ2-1
clone_size: once
v_call: TRBV5-4
cdr3_nt: TGTGCCAGCAGCTTGGGAGGTTACTGGGGGGATGATGAGCAGTTCTTC
cdr3_aa: CASSLGGYWGDDEQFF

d_call: TRBD2
j_call: TRBJ2-3
clone_size: NA
v_call: TRBV5-1
cdr3_nt: TGCGCCAGCAGCTTTGGCGGGGGGGCCATAGATACGCAGTATTTT
cdr3_aa: CASSFGGGAIDTQYF

d_call: NA
j_call: TRBJ1-5
clone_size: NA
v_call: TRBV15
cdr3_nt: TGTGCCACCAGCAGAGAATCTTATAGCAATCAGCCCCAGCATTTT
cdr3_aa: CATSRESYSNQPQHF

d_call: NA
j_call: TRBJ1-4
clone_size: NA
v_call: TRBV5-5
cdr3_nt: TGTGCCAGCGCCTCCGTAGGACAGACTAATGAAAAACTGTTTTTT
cdr3_aa: CASASVGQTNEKLFF

d_call: TRBD1
j_call: TRBJ1-3
clone_size: NA
v_call: TRBV7-8
cdr3_nt: TGTGCCAGCAGCATGAACAGGGGCTCTGGAAACACCATATATTTT
cdr3_aa: CASSMNRGSGNTIYF

d_call: TRBD1
j_call: TRBJ1-6
clone_size: NA
v_call: TRBV5-1
cdr3_nt: TGCGCCAGCAGCTTGGGTTGGACAGGGAGCTCCTATAATTCACCCCTCCACTTT
cdr3_aa: CASSLGWTGSSYNSPLHF

d_call: NA
j_call: TRBJ1-2
clone_size: once
v_call: TRBV29-1
cdr3_nt: TGTAGCGTGTTGACAGAAGACTATGGCTACACCTTC
cdr3_aa: CSVLTEDYGYTF

d_call: TRBD1
j_call: TRBJ1-2
clone_size: once
v_call: TRBV10-3
cdr3_nt: TGTGCCATCAGTGACCGTGGGGCAGGGGGCGGCGGCTATGGCTACACCTTC
cdr3_aa: CAISDRGAGGGGYGYTF

d_call: NA
j_call: TRBJ2-7
clone_size: NA
v_call: TRBV23-1
cdr3_nt: TGCGCCAGCGATCAGGGGCCGCGGCAGTACTTC
cdr3_aa: CASDQGPRQYF

d_call: TRBD1
j_call: TRBJ2-3
clone_size: NA
v_call: TRBV10-1
cdr3_nt: TGCGCCAGCAGTGAGTGGGGGACAGGGACCACAGATACGCAGTATTTT
cdr3_aa: CASSEWGTGTTDTQYF